This T cell receptor beta chain was documented in a study of tumor and adjacent non-tumor tissue in lung cancer. Study details: Patients were aged 31 to 76, nine to eleven men and roughly 5 women, stage I to III. Around 4.4 million productive TCRbeta reads were obtained per sample on average.

This sample's RNA came from whole unsorted tissue. This non-tumor lung sample came from over 3 cm beyond the tumor edge. Between August and November 2014, newly diagnosed, chemotherapy-naive lung cancer patients underwent thoracic surgery in China. This clonotype was found many times. No antigen is known for it. Three rounds of nested PCR, following a modified ARM-PCR protocol, produced the TCRbeta library. TCRdb analysed the multiplex PCR reads with MiXCR anew, one entry per CDR3 protein. Here the sample spans more than 60,000 distinct CDR3 sequences, about 77% being singletons. The CDR3 covers 16 residues. The germline V gene encodes CDR1 MGHRA and CDR2 YSYEKL. J lost 7 bases, V lost 0 bases, and 5 bases had no gene match. Broader study findings: Tumor TCR diversity, when higher, was linked to shorter survival.

The receptor was derived from a man aged 55 to 70 with non-small cell lung cancer. The chain links TRBV4-1 to TRBJ2-5, with TRBD2 identical over 13 bases. Sequenced: distant non-tumor lung tissue. CDR3 residues: CASSQELAGGLLTQYF. The CDR3 nucleotides read TGCGCCAGCAGCCAAGAACTAGCGGGAGGGTTGCTGACCCAGTACTTC.